This TCR beta chain was observed in a study of blood T cell repertoires in COVID-19. This table comes from immunoSEQ multiplex PCR, and its TCRdb copy is limited to in-frame clones, with some not included. The repertoire holds some 400,000 clones, roughly 86% seen once, with less than 2% in the top ten. The CDR3 is 14 residues long. V was clipped by 3 bases and J by 3 bases, with 8 bases between them. CDR1 and CDR2 (germline): MGHDK, SYGVNS. The receptor was derived from a woman younger than 45 who had recovered from COVID-19. The chain recombines TRBV25-1 with TRBJ2-2; no firm D call. Sequenced sample: PBMCs or T cells enriched from blood (not recorded which). CDR3 DNA sequence: TGTGCCAGCAGTGAGGAGTCGTACACCGGGGAGCTGTTTTTT. Translating gives CASSEESYTGELFF.